These T cell receptor beta chains were read from a single sample in a study of blood T cell repertoires in COVID-19. Assay used: immunoSEQ multiplex PCR; TCRdb lists only in-frame clones, some missing. The sample has about half a million clones; 75% to 90% are singletons. Sequenced sample: PBMCs or T cells enriched from blood (not recorded which). The receptors shown here come from a woman aged 55-69 years who had recovered from COVID-19. The CDR3 runs from the conserved cysteine through the conserved F or W. Each record gives: clone size, J gene, D gene, V gene, CDR3 DNA, CDR3 protein. A D gene is named only where the DNA matches it firmly. The size entry is marked missing in some rows and otherwise reads once, few, many or a size class.

. | TRBJ2-2 | . | TRBV2 | TGTGCCAGCAGTGCCTACGGAGCGAACACCGGGGAGCTGTTTTTT | CASSAYGANTGELFF
once | TRBJ1-4 | TRBD1 | TRBV10-3 | TGTGCCATCAGTGACTACAGGGGAGAAAAACTGTTTTTT | CAISDYRGEKLFF
. | TRBJ1-4 | . | TRBV7-2 | TGTGCCAGCAGCGCAGGGTCGGCTTTAGAAAAACTGTTTTTT | CASSAGSALEKLFF
. | TRBJ1-1 | . | TRBV14 | TGTGCCAGCAGCCAAGTTGGTCGTTTCGGCACTGAAGCTTTCTTT | CASSQVGRFGTEAFF
. | TRBJ1-3 | . | TRBV10-1 | TGCGCCAGCAGTGCCAGGGGTCCTGGCCTCTCTGGAAACACCATATATTTT | CASSARGPGLSGNTIYF
few | TRBJ2-7 | . | TRBV19 | TGTGCCAGTAGTATCCCCCCCGGGGACGAGCAGTACTTC | CASSIPPGDEQYF
. | TRBJ1-2 | . | TRBV6-5 | TGTGCCAGCAGTCCCGTTAACTATGGCTACACCTTC | CASSPVNYGYTF
. | TRBJ2-7 | . | TRBV5-1 | TGCGCCAGCAGCTTGTGGCGGGGCTCCCCATTCGAGCAGTACTTC | CASSLWRGSPFEQYF
. | TRBJ2-1 | . | TRBV3-1/TRBV3-2 | TGTGCCAGCAGCCAAACTGTTGAGCAGTTCTTC | CASSQTVEQFF
. | TRBJ1-2 | . | TRBV5-1 | TGCGCCAGCAGTATGGGAGAGGTCTTCGACTATGGCTACACCTTC | CASSMGEVFDYGYTF
. | TRBJ1-6 | TRBD1 | TRBV4-1 | TGCGCCAGCAGCCCTGGGACAGGCTATAATAATTCACCCCTCCACTTT | CASSPGTGYNNSPLHF
. | TRBJ2-5 | . | TRBV7-2 | TGTGCCAGCAGCTTAGTAGCGGTGGCGGAGACCCAGTACTTC | CASSLVAVAETQYF
. | TRBJ1-1 | . | TRBV3-1/TRBV3-2 | TGTGCCAGCAGCCAGATGGCATTGAACACTGAAGCTTTCTTT | CASSQMALNTEAFF
few | TRBJ1-2 | . | TRBV11-2 | TGTGCCAGCAGCTTAGGATCGCGGGGGATTAACTATGGCTACACCTTC | CASSLGSRGINYGYTF
. | TRBJ2-5 | TRBD2 | TRBV2 | TGTGCCAGCAATCGACCGGGACTAGCGGCACAAGAGACCCAGTACTTC | CASNRPGLAAQETQYF
. | TRBJ2-7 | . | TRBV14 | TGTGCCAGCAGCCAAGAGCCCAGCCCAGGAGGGGGCCCCAGAGGGGAGCAGTACTTC | CASSQEPSPGGGPRGEQYF
. | TRBJ1-6 | . | TRBV3-1/TRBV3-2 | TGTGCCAGCAGCCACGGTCAGGGGTCTGGTTATAATTCACCCCTCCACTTT | CASSHGQGSGYNSPLHF
. | TRBJ2-1 | TRBD2 | TRBV5-1 | TGCGCCAGCAGCTTCGAAGCGGGGGGTGAGCAGTTCTTC | CASSFEAGGEQFF
. | TRBJ2-3 | . | TRBV4-2 | TGTGCCAGCAGCCAGGGAGGGGGTAGCACAGATACGCAGTATTTT | CASSQGGGSTDTQYF
. | TRBJ1-1 | . | TRBV7-2 | TGTGCCAGCAGGGCAGTCATGAACACTGAAGCTTTCTTT | CASRAVMNTEAFF
. | TRBJ2-2 | TRBD1 | TRBV5-1 | TGCGCCAGCAGCTCGACAGGGGCGTGGACCGGGGAGCTGTTTTTT | CASSSTGAWTGELFF
. | TRBJ1-4 | TRBD1 | TRBV6-5 | TGTGCCAGCAGGGCATCAGGGGGCGTCGGTGAAAAACTGTTTTTT | CASRASGGVGEKLFF
. | TRBJ1-4 | TRBD1 | TRBV5-6 | TGTGCCAGCAGTCGACAGGGGCGAGATCATGAAAAACTGTTTTTT | CASSRQGRDHEKLFF
. | TRBJ2-1 | TRBD1 | TRBV3-1/TRBV3-2 | TGTGCCAGCAGCCAAGAGCAGGGGGCAAGGGAGCAGTTCTTC | CASSQEQGAREQFF
. | TRBJ1-1 | . | TRBV7-2 | TGTGCCAGCAGCCCCCAGGGTCTTAACACTGAAGCTTTCTTT | CASSPQGLNTEAFF
. | TRBJ1-1 | . | TRBV5-1 | TGCGCCAGCAAGGGAGGTAACCTCATGAACACTGAAGCTTTCTTT | CASKGGNLMNTEAFF
. | TRBJ2-5 | TRBD2 | TRBV7-6 | TGTGCCAGCAGCTCCCCTGCCACTAGCGGGGGGGCAAAGACCCAGTACTTC | CASSSPATSGGAKTQYF
. | TRBJ2-7 | TRBD1 | TRBV2 | TGTGCCAGCGGGACAGGGGAAGGTCGCGAGCAGTACTTC | CASGTGEGREQYF
. | TRBJ1-4 | TRBD1 | TRBV11-2 | TGTGCCAGCAGCCATGTTGGGACAGGGTCGAAACTGTTTTTT | CASSHVGTGSKLFF
. | TRBJ1-2 | TRBD1 | TRBV3-1/TRBV3-2 | TGTGCCAGCAGCCCGACAGGGCCCGTTGGCTACACCTTC | CASSPTGPVGYTF
. | TRBJ1-5 | TRBD1 | TRBV24-1 | TGTGCCACCAGTGATCCAGGGGGCGGCAATCAGCCCCAGCATTTT | CATSDPGGGNQPQHF
. | TRBJ1-5 | . | TRBV25-1 | TGTGCCAGCAGTGGGGGGGGAGGCAATCAGCCCCAGCATTTT | CASSGGGGNQPQHF
. | TRBJ2-3 | TRBD1 | TRBV5-1 | TGCGCCAGCAGTCCCGGGACAGGGTTCACAGATACGCAGTATTTT | CASSPGTGFTDTQYF
. | TRBJ1-6 | . | TRBV27 | TGTGCCAGCAGTTTAAACAGGTCTTATAATTCACCCCTCCACTTT | CASSLNRSYNSPLHF
. | TRBJ2-1 | TRBD2 | TRBV5-1 | TGCGCCAGCAGCTTACTACCTAGCGGGGGGACTAATGAGCAGTTCTTC | CASSLLPSGGTNEQFF
. | TRBJ1-1 | . | TRBV10-2 | TGCGCCAGCAGTGAGTGGGGGGGCTTTGAAGCTTTCTTT | CASSEWGGFEAFF
. | TRBJ1-6 | TRBD1 | TRBV9 | TGTGCCAGCAGCGTAGTAGGAGACAGGGGGTCTTCACCCCTCCACTTT | CASSVVGDRGSSPLHF